This T cell receptor beta chain was captured in a study of T-cell memory formation after mild COVID-19. The study, taken as a whole, reports: Prior to infection, memory already included some responding clones, suggesting cross-reactive memory joined.

MiXCR, run by TCRdb on the 5' RACE reads, gives a single entry per CDR3 protein. In the table there are about 260,000 distinct CDR3 sequences, roughly 17% of which are singletons. Note on this clonotype: The antigen remains unidentified.

The ends lost 8 bases at V and 7 bases at J; junction bases unmatched: 12. Germline V gene sequence: CDR1 SGDLS, CDR2 YYNGEE. The CDR3 has 14 amino acids. The sequenced material came from PBMCs or a T cell subset sorted from them (not recorded which). The source of this sequence is a man in his late teens or twenties who had mild COVID-19 (a few samples of this study predate the infection). Cell type and time point are not known. The chain recombines TRBV9 with TRBJ1-5; TRBD1 agrees at 7 bases. In nucleotides, the CDR3 is TGTGCCAGTTCCGAGGCGACAGGGTCACAGCCCCAGCATTTT. This gives the protein CASSEATGSQPQHF.